Below, one TCR beta chain is given with its context. The target of this receptor is not known. Per-base qualities were not stored, and no clone one base away is much larger. Receptor libraries were prepared by the immunoSEQ multiplex PCR assay. Drawn from immuneACCESS, this table holds only the in-frame rearrangements with V and J called that TCRdb kept. Clones are partly lost; checked studies trace under half to an unresolved V gene and leave the rest unexplained. Recorded for this sample are tens of thousands of clones; around 95% of them occurred a single time. The top ten hold roughly 0.24% of the sample. V was cut back by 2 bases and J by 15 bases, leaving a gap of 14 bases between them. Taken from the germline V gene, the CDR1 and CDR2 loops are MNHNS and SASEGT. The CDR3 measures 12 amino acids from cysteine to phenylalanine. Left in the record is the CDR3 DNA by itself, 36 bases read in frame from the first base.

The sample comes from a study of technical replicates of blood from several donors (TCRdb year 2017). The specimen sequenced was T cells isolated from PBMCs. The TCR was taken from a human donor in good health. This chain joins TRBV6-1 to TRBJ2-1, with TRBD1 perhaps the D gene, on 5 matching bases. The CDR3 protein sequence reads: CASSELPQGSFF. The sequenced DNA is TGTGCCAGCAGTGAACTTCCCCAGGGTTCGTTCTTC.